The source of this T cell receptor beta chain is a study of T cells in Graves' hyperthyroidism and ophthalmopathy. Findings and caveats of the study: Using 13 V-J features, a model discriminated ophthalmopathy from stable hyperthyroidism.

RNA transcripts yielded amplified TCR beta CDR3 regions. The HTBI primer set served for first-round RT-PCR of the TCR CDR3. TCRdb itself ran the multiplex PCR reads through MiXCR, one entry per CDR3 protein. Of fewer than 450,000 distinct CDR3 sequences listed, about 18% are singletons. This clonotype came up a few times. The antigen remains unidentified. The CDR3 loop spans 13 amino acids. Germline V CDR1 and CDR2: LNHDA, SQIVND (reference sequence). The germline V and J ends were trimmed by 6 bases and 3 bases, with 9 bases remaining between them. The clonotype originates from a woman aged 25-40 years with Graves' hyperthyroidism that later progressed to Graves' ophthalmopathy. The V call is TRBV19, the J call TRBJ1-5, with D hard to call. Sequenced input: blood. CDR3 bases: TGTGCCAGTAGCGACCTACCCAATCAGCCCCAGCATTTT. This encodes CASSDLPNQPQHF.